The 26 T cell receptor beta chains below come from one sample, sequenced in a study of T cells after yellow fever vaccination. TCRdb redid the calling of the 5' RACE reads with MiXCR, one entry per CDR3 protein. The repertoire holds around 120,000 distinct CDR3 sequences, with 5.5% to 8% as singletons. Here the sequenced sample was CD4+ T cells sorted from PBMCs, taken around 45 days after the first yellow fever vaccination. The receptors were sampled from a young man who received the YFV17D yellow fever vaccine.

This clonotype was seen a few times. The V call is TRBV4-1, the J call TRBJ2-3; 9 nucleotides match TRBD1. V was pared by 1 base and J by 4 bases, with 6 bases of the junction left unmatched. The CDR3 runs to 16 residues. CDR1 and CDR2 (germline): MGHRA, YSYEKL. The CDR3 is CASSQGGQGLADTQYF. CDR3 DNA sequence: TGCGCCAGCAGCCAAGGAGGACAGGGGCTGGCAGATACGCAGTATTTT.

This chain joins TRBV7-2 and TRBJ1-2; 9 nucleotides agree with TRBD1. Germline CDR1 and CDR2: SGHTA and FQGNSA. The CDR3 is 15 residues long. V gave up 4 bases and J gave up 2 bases; unmatched junction bases: 5. Here the CDR3 reads CASSWGQGGNYGYTF. In DNA form, the CDR3 reads TGTGCCAGCAGCTGGGGACAGGGAGGAAACTATGGCTACACCTTC.

This clonotype appeared many times. The chain is built from TRBV25-1 and TRBJ2-1, with D perhaps matching TRBD2 (7 bases). CDR1 and CDR2 (germline): MGHDK, SYGVNS. V lost 4 bases and J 0 bases, leaving 22 bases between the germline ends. This CDR3 is 19 amino acids long. CDR3 sequence: CASSVRRGPLGSSYNEQFF. The CDR3 region has the DNA TGTGCCAGCAGTGTGAGGCGGGGGCCCTTAGGGAGCTCCTACAATGAGCAGTTCTTC. The whole variable domain, remainder taken from reference TRBV25-1 and TRBJ2-1, is EADIYQTPRYLVIGTGKKITLECSQTMGHDKMYWYQQDPGMELHLIHYSYGVNSTEKGDLSSESTVSRIRTEHFPLTLESARPSHTSQYLCASSVRRGPLGSSYNEQFFGPGTRLTVL.

This clonotype turned up a few times. The CDR3 sequence: CASSQGGGYGYTF. CDR3 nucleotide sequence: TGTGCCAGCAGCCAAGGGGGTGGCTATGGCTACACCTTC. The gene calls are TRBV12-3 or TRBV12-4 and TRBJ1-2, with a weak D call TRBD1 (6 bases). Trimming removed 6 bases from V and 4 bases from J, with 12 bases in between. The CDR3 covers 13 residues.

This clonotype was detected ten times or more. The chain joins TRBV12-3 or TRBV12-4 to TRBJ1-1; D not certain. The V end lost 3 bases, the J end lost 0 bases, and 5 bases lay between the germline ends. The CDR3 covers 13 residues. The CDR3 here is CASSFSLNTEAFF. CDR3 bases: TGTGCCAGCAGTTTCTCCTTGAACACTGAAGCTTTCTTT.

This clonotype came up many times. The rearrangement uses TRBV12-3 or TRBV12-4 and TRBJ1-4; 7 bases are shared with TRBD1. V lost 6 bases to trimming and J lost 8 bases; unmatched junction nucleotides: 9. The CDR3 loop spans 14 amino acids. The CDR3 DNA is TGTGCCAGCAGAGACAACAGGGGAGGCGAAAAACTGTTTTTT. Residues: CASRDNRGGEKLFF.

There are many counts of this clonotype. This chain joins TRBV5-4 and TRBJ2-2; 14 nucleotides line up with TRBD2. Germline V gene data show CDR1 as SGHNT and CDR2 as YYREEE (reference sequence). V lost 4 bases, J lost 2 bases, and 4 bases stayed unmatched. The CDR3 contains 17 residues. CDR3 protein: CASSPGTSGGNTGELFF. In DNA, the CDR3 is TGTGCCAGCAGCCCTGGGACTAGCGGGGGAAACACCGGGGAGCTGTTTTTT.

This chain uses TRBV5-1 with TRBJ1-1; no reliable D call. Trimming stripped 1 base from V and 3 bases from J, with 7 bases between. This CDR3 is 13 amino acids long. Germline values: CDR1 SGHRS, CDR2 YFSETQ. As DNA, the CDR3 is TGCGCCAGCAGCTTGTTAGGGTACACTGAAGCTTTCTTT. Translated, it gives CASSLLGYTEAFF.

This clonotype was detected only a few times. The V gene is TRBV11-2, the J gene TRBJ2-1; D might be TRBD1 (6 bases). The CDR3 runs to 14 residues. The V end was cut by 0 bases, the J end by 6 bases, with 9 bases between. CDR1 and CDR2 (germline): SGHAT, FQNNGV. In nucleotides, the CDR3 is TGTGCCAGCAGCTTAGATTGGGGGCCCAATGAGCAGTTCTTC. Translated, it gives CASSLDWGPNEQFF.

This clonotype was seen at least ten times. J is TRBJ2-5 and V is TRBV5-1, with 11 nucleotides matching TRBD2. The germline gives CDR1 SGHRS, CDR2 YFSETQ. With 2 bases clipped from V and 1 base from J, the junction kept 4 bases outside the gene matches. The CDR3 extends over 16 amino acids. CDR3 amino acids: CASSFGTSGLQETQYF. CDR3 bases: TGCGCCAGCAGCTTCGGGACTAGCGGACTCCAAGAGACCCAGTACTTC. Looking up the rest from reference TRBV5-1 and TRBJ2-5 gives the full variable domain: KAGVTQTPRYLIKTRGQQVTLSCSPISGHRSVSWYQQTPGQGLQFLFEYFSETQRNKGNFPGRFSGRQFSNSRSEMNVSTLELGDSALYLCASSFGTSGLQETQYFGPGTRLLVL.

The table lists this clonotype with many counts. For the CDR3, the DNA is TGTGCCAGCAGTTCCTATCTAGCGGGGGGTTATGAGACCCAGTACTTC. Translated: CASSSYLAGGYETQYF. The gene calls are TRBV6-5 and TRBJ2-5, with 11 positions matching TRBD2. Trimming took 4 bases from V and 5 from J; bases not matched to a gene: 9. Per germline, CDR1 MNHEY and CDR2 SVGAGI. This CDR3 region has 16 residues.

This clonotype was counted a few times. In nucleotides, the CDR3 is TGTGCCAGCAGCCCCAAAACATATCATTCCCTTGGCTACACCTTC. Its protein is CASSPKTYHSLGYTF. The rearrangement uses TRBV2 and TRBJ1-2; the D is unclear. Trimming pared 6 bases from V and 7 bases from J, leaving 21 bases between. The V gene's germline CDR1 is SNHLY and CDR2 FYNNEI. The CDR3 length is 15 residues.

Many counts were recorded for this clonotype. The chain combines TRBV7-8 with TRBJ2-1; D unresolved. V was cut by 5 bases and J by 9 bases, with 11 bases left in between. Germline lookup yields CDR1 SGHVS and CDR2 FQNEAQ. This CDR3 is built from 12 residues. The CDR3 DNA sequence: TGTGCCAGCAGCCCCGTCTGGGTTGAGCAGTTCTTC. As protein: CASSPVWVEQFF.

This clonotype occurred a few times. The gene calls are TRBV12-3 or TRBV12-4 and TRBJ1-4, with 7 bases matching TRBD1. V shed 6 bases, J shed 0 bases, and the junction held 4 bases outside the gene matches. This CDR3 has 15 residues. DNA of the CDR3: TGTGCCAGCAGCTTTGACAGGGCAACTAATGAAAAACTGTTTTTT. The encoded protein is CASSFDRATNEKLFF.

This clonotype showed up many times. The chain links TRBV2 to TRBJ2-1; 8 bases match TRBD2. The germline V gene encodes CDR1 SNHLY and CDR2 FYNNEI. J lost 14 bases, V lost 6 bases, and 12 bases had no gene match. This CDR3 region has 13 residues. The CDR3 DNA reads as TGTGCCAGCAGAGCCGGGACTAGTGGGACGGAGTTCTTC. Translation gives CASRAGTSGTEFF.

This clonotype was found many times. The chain joins TRBV7-8 to TRBJ2-5; a possible D gene is TRBD2 (5 bases). The V gene's germline CDR1 is SGHVS and CDR2 FQNEAQ. The CDR3 loop spans 16 amino acids. Trimming took 5 bases from V and 6 from J, leaving 22 bases between them. CDR3 nucleotide sequence: TGTGCCAGCAGCCTAGGGAGAGGAAGGATGGAGAAGACCCAGTACTTC. Translating gives CASSLGRGRMEKTQYF. The full variable domain, rest sourced from reference TRBV7-8 and TRBJ2-5, is GAGVSQSPRYKVAKRGQDVALRCDPISGHVSLFWYQQALGQGPEFLTYFQNEAQLDKSGLPSDRFFAERPEGSVSTLKIQRTQQEDSAVYLCASSLGRGRMEKTQYFGPGTRLLVL.

The V and J genes are TRBV4-3 and TRBJ2-2, with D possibly being TRBD2 (7 bases). The CDR3 consists of 16 residues. V lost 1 base and J 6 bases, leaving 15 bases between the germline ends. From germline, CDR1 is LGHNA and CDR2 YSLEER. Here the CDR3 reads CASSQGGGALPGELFF. The CDR3 DNA sequence: TGCGCCAGCAGCCAAGGGGGGGGGGCCCTCCCCGGGGAGCTGTTTTTT.

This clonotype was seen many times. The chain combines TRBV4-1 with TRBJ1-5; TRBD1 agrees at 7 bases. The CDR3 length is 15 residues. V dropped 6 bases and J dropped 5; count of bases not matched to a gene: 10. Germline V gene data show CDR1 as MGHRA and CDR2 as YSYEKL. The CDR3 loop reads CASRPTGQGDQPQHF. The DNA for the CDR3 is TGCGCCAGCAGGCCCACAGGGCAGGGGGATCAGCCCCAGCATTTT.

This clonotype was recorded many times. The chain has TRBV7-2 and TRBJ2-1, with D perhaps matching TRBD2 (5 bases). The CDR3 runs 11 residues. Germline loops: CDR1 SGHTA, CDR2 FQGNSA. V shed 4 bases and J shed 12 bases, with 10 bases lying between them. The CDR3 protein is CASSYVGRQFF. CDR3 bases: TGTGCCAGCAGCTACGTAGGGAGGCAGTTCTTC.

This clonotype occurred many times. This sequence joins TRBV6-2 or TRBV6-3 and TRBJ1-5; TRBD1 is a possible D gene (5 bases). CDR1 MNHEY and CDR2 SVGEGT come from the germline V gene. The CDR3 has 15 amino acids. Trimming removed 5 bases from V and 7 bases from J, with 18 bases in between. For the CDR3, the DNA is TGTGCCAGCAGTCACCTCGGAGGGGCGGGACAGCCCCAGCATTTT. Protein: CASSHLGGAGQPQHF.

The genes are TRBV20-1 and TRBJ2-1; perhaps TRBD1 as D (5 bases). Germline CDR1 and CDR2: DFQATT and SNEGSKA (reference sequence). The CDR3 runs to 16 residues. With 6 bases removed from V and 3 bases from J, the gap between germline ends came to 21 bases. CDR3 in amino acids: CSAIIMTASFYNEQFF. For the CDR3, the DNA is TGCAGTGCCATAATCATGACAGCATCGTTCTACAATGAGCAGTTCTTC.

This clonotype showed up many times. The CDR3 nucleotides read TGTGCCAGCAGCGGGACAGGTGGTCGCAATGAGCAGTTCTTC. As protein: CASSGTGGRNEQFF. The genes are TRBV7-2 and TRBJ2-1; 8 bases line up with TRBD1. This CDR3 comprises 14 residues. The germline V gene encodes CDR1 SGHTA and CDR2 FQGNSA. The V gene end was trimmed by 5 bases and the J gene end by 6 bases; junction bases not matched to a gene: 6.

A remark on this clonotype: This may be a read error: a much more frequent sequence differs by one nucleotide. The rearrangement joins TRBV12-3 or TRBV12-4 to TRBJ2-3; 8 bases map to TRBD1. CDR3 length: 16 residues. CDR3 sequence (DNA): TGTGACAGCAGCCCCAGGACAGGGAAAGCGACAGATACGCAGTATTTT. Its protein is CDSSPRTGKATDTQYF.

The chain links TRBV19 to TRBJ1-2; the D gene is possibly TRBD1 (5 bases). V gave up 6 bases and J gave up 1 base, with 15 bases separating them. Germline V lookup: CDR1 LNHDA, CDR2 SQIVND (reference sequence). CDR3 length: 15 amino acids. The CDR3 region is CASRTPGEHNYGYTF. CDR3 coding DNA: TGTGCCAGTAGGACCCCGGGGGAACATAACTATGGCTACACCTTC. Complete variable domain (other parts from reference TRBV19 and TRBJ1-2): DGGITQSPKYLFRKEGQNVTLSCEQNLNHDAMYWYRQDPGQGLRLIYYSQIVNDFQKGDIAEGYSVSREKKESFPLTVTSAQKNPTAFYLCASRTPGEHNYGYTFGSGTRLTVV.

As regards this clonotype: Just one base apart from a much larger clone, this may be a read error. J is TRBJ2-5 and V is TRBV29-1; D tentatively reads TRBD1 or TRBD2 (7 bases each). Germline V CDR1 and CDR2: SQVTM, ANQGSEA. The CDR3 runs to 16 residues. The ends were cut back, 4 bases at V and 5 bases at J, with 23 bases in the middle. The CDR3, as DNA: TGCAGCGTTGTCCTCACCCGGGACCAGGGGGGGGAGACCCAGTACTTC. This translates into CSVVLTRDQGGETQYF.

There are many counts of this clonotype. J is TRBJ1-1 and V is TRBV5-6; D possibly corresponds to TRBD1 (6 bases). Per the germline V gene, CDR1 is SGHDT and CDR2 is YYEEEE. The CDR3 has 13 residues. V was cut by 1 base and J by 4 bases, with 8 bases left in between. The CDR3 loop reads CASSLNRATEAFF. For the CDR3, the DNA is TGTGCCAGCAGCTTGAACAGGGCCACTGAAGCTTTCTTT.